One sample yielded the 32 T cell receptor beta chains listed below, sequenced in a study of T cell changes during pregnancy in multiple sclerosis. The data were produced by immunoSEQ multiplex PCR, yet TCRdb's version contains in-frame clones alone and is incomplete. This sample carries some 40,000 clones, 70% to 90% of them seen once, and the ten largest clones take around 0.63%. The sample in question was CD4+ T cells from peripheral blood mononuclear cells, obtained in the first trimester of pregnancy. Source of these receptors: a female donor with multiple sclerosis, enrolled in a pregnancy study.

This clone occurred once. For the CDR3, the DNA is TGTGCCAGCAGCGTGGAAAGCGGGAGAGGTGATACGCAGTATTTT. Translated, it gives CASSVESGRGDTQYF. The V call is TRBV9, the J call TRBJ2-3; 8 bases match TRBD2. V gave up 2 bases and J gave up 6 bases; unmatched junction bases: 8. CDR3 size: 15 residues. Germline CDR1 and CDR2: SGDLS and YYNGEE.

This clone was seen just once. This rearrangement joins TRBV6-5 to TRBJ1-2, with TRBD1 matching over 8 bases. V was clipped by 2 bases and J by 6 bases; unmatched bases: 11. Per germline, CDR1 MNHEY and CDR2 SVGAGI. The CDR3 extends over 16 amino acids. The CDR3: CASSYGLRGRIDGYTF. DNA of the CDR3: TGTGCCAGCAGTTACGGTCTCAGGGGGCGGATAGATGGCTACACCTTC.

The V and J genes are TRBV4-2 and TRBJ2-3; 9 bases are shared with TRBD2. V lost 1 base and J lost 0; bases outside the gene matches: 5. The CDR3 contains 17 residues. CDR1 and CDR2 (germline): LGHNA, YNFKEQ. The CDR3 coding sequence is TGTGCCAGCAGCCAAGGGACTAGCGAGTATAGCACAGATACGCAGTATTTT. This encodes CASSQGTSEYSTDTQYF.

CDR3 region: CASSERQGLGGYTF. The DNA of the CDR3 is TGTGCCAGCAGCGAACGACAGGGGCTCGGGGGCTACACCTTC. The chain is built from TRBV9 and TRBJ1-2; 8 positions match TRBD1. Germline CDR1 reads SGDLS; CDR2 reads YYNGEE. Unmatched junction bases numbered 9, after V lost 3 bases and J lost 8 bases. The CDR3 contains 14 residues.

The chain is built from TRBV11-2 and TRBJ2-7; D ambiguous. Trimming shortened V by 5 bases and J by 3 bases, and 8 bases separated the two germline ends. Germline values: CDR1 SGHAT, CDR2 FQNNGV. This CDR3 is 12 amino acids long. The CDR3 region is CASSQVRYEQYF. DNA for the CDR3: TGTGCCAGCAGCCAGGTGCGCTACGAGCAGTACTTC.

The chain links TRBV15 to TRBJ2-1; 8 bases fit TRBD2. The germline CDR1 and CDR2 sequences are LNHNV and YYDKDF (reference sequence). The ends lost 0 bases at V and 2 bases at J; junction bases unmatched: 9. The CDR3 runs 18 residues. CDR3 sequence: CATSREGGGGITYNEQFF. In nucleotides, the CDR3 is TGTGCCACCAGCAGAGAAGGAGGCGGGGGGATAACCTACAATGAGCAGTTCTTC.

This chain links TRBV5-1 with TRBJ2-5; D is possibly TRBD2 (5 bases). Germline-derived CDR1 and CDR2 are SGHRS and YFSETQ. V lost 0 bases, J lost 5 bases, and 17 bases lay in between. The CDR3 length is 16 residues. CDR3 DNA: TGCGCCAGCAGCTTGGGAGCGGAGAAAGGGTTGGAGACCCAGTACTTC. Translating gives CASSLGAEKGLETQYF.

The genes are TRBV5-1 and TRBJ1-4, with 8 bases matching TRBD1. The V gene end was trimmed by 6 bases and the J gene end by 1 base; junction bases not matched to a gene: 5. The CDR3 covers 15 residues. CDR1 is SGHRS and CDR2 is YFSETQ in the germline V gene. In DNA, the CDR3 is TGCGCCAGCAAAGACAGGGGAGTAACTAATGAAAAACTGTTTTTT. Protein product: CASKDRGVTNEKLFF.

This clone was recorded a few times. The chain has TRBV5-6 and TRBJ1-2, with unresolved D. Germline-derived CDR1 and CDR2 are SGHDT and YYEEEE. This CDR3 has 11 residues. Trimming stripped 3 bases from V and 3 bases from J, with 3 bases between. The CDR3 DNA reads as TGTGCCAGCAGCTCCGACTATGGCTACACCTTC. Translation gives CASSSDYGYTF.

The chain links TRBV5-1 to TRBJ2-7; 13 nucleotides match TRBD2. V lost 4 bases to trimming and J lost 4 bases; unmatched junction nucleotides: 5. The CDR3 contains 15 residues. Germline loops: CDR1 SGHRS, CDR2 YFSETQ. This CDR3 reads CASSPGLAGVYEQYF. The CDR3 coding sequence is TGCGCCAGCAGCCCCGGACTAGCGGGAGTATACGAGCAGTACTTC.

The gene calls are TRBV2 and TRBJ1-5; 9 bases are shared with TRBD1. Germline V gene data show CDR1 as SNHLY and CDR2 as FYNNEI. Germline trimming cut 4 bases from V and 5 bases from J; bases unmatched to any gene: 12. CDR3 length equals 17 residues. CDR3 residues: CASSADRGRIWHQPQHF. The CDR3 nucleotides read TGTGCCAGCAGTGCCGACAGGGGGAGAATTTGGCATCAGCCCCAGCATTTT.

The chain combines TRBV13 with TRBJ2-7, with D uncertain. Trimming stripped 2 bases from V and 5 bases from J, with 10 bases between. There are 13 residues in the CDR3. Germline CDR1 is PRHDT and CDR2 is FYEKMQ (reference sequence). CDR3 DNA: TGTGCCAGCAGCTTACGGCCAGAGGACGAGCAGTACTTC. It specifies CASSLRPEDEQYF.

The chain uses TRBV19 and TRBJ2-3; 8 positions agree with TRBD2. This CDR3 has 15 amino acids. The germline V gene encodes CDR1 LNHDA and CDR2 SQIVND (reference sequence). The J segment lost 2 bases and the V segment lost 3 bases, leaving 4 bases of the junction unmatched. CDR3 bases: TGTGCCAGTAGTATCCTAGCGGGTCCCACAGATACGCAGTATTTT. It encodes CASSILAGPTDTQYF.

The V and J genes are TRBV28 and TRBJ1-2; TRBD1 matches at 8 bases. The CDR3 consists of 14 residues. V dropped 4 bases and J dropped 8; count of bases not matched to a gene: 9. Germline-derived CDR1 and CDR2 are MDHEN and SYDVKM. CDR3 in amino acids: CASSSADRGGGYTF. CDR3 nucleotide sequence: TGTGCCAGCAGTTCAGCTGACAGGGGAGGCGGCTACACCTTC.

The chain uses TRBV7-9 and TRBJ2-7, with TRBD2 matching 8 bases. Unmatched junction bases numbered 4, after V lost 4 bases and J lost 2 bases. The CDR3 spans 14 residues. Germline V gene sequence: CDR1 SEHNR, CDR2 FQNEAQ (reference sequence). The CDR3 DNA reads TGTGCCAGCAGCTGGTGGACTAGCCCCTACGAGCAGTACTTC. Translated: CASSWWTSPYEQYF.

The chain is built from TRBV7-9 and TRBJ2-3; no reliable D call. The CDR3 totals 16 residues. V was clipped by 1 base and J by 3 bases, with 14 bases between them. Germline V gene sequence: CDR1 SEHNR, CDR2 FQNEAQ (reference sequence). The CDR3 loop reads CASSLGRLVYTDTQYF. CDR3 DNA sequence: TGTGCCAGCAGCTTAGGGCGTCTAGTGTATACAGATACGCAGTATTTT.

The gene calls are TRBV7-8 and TRBJ2-5; TRBD2 is a possible D gene (6 bases). Germline loops: CDR1 SGHVS, CDR2 FQNEAQ. The CDR3 sequence is 13 residues long. Trimming left V 3 bases short and J 2 bases short, with 7 bases between. The CDR3 region is CASSLGLQETQYF. The CDR3 DNA sequence: TGTGCCAGCAGCTTGGGACTGCAAGAGACCCAGTACTTC.

The V and J genes are TRBV7-9 and TRBJ2-7, with TRBD2 matching 14 bases. Germline V CDR1 and CDR2: SEHNR, FQNEAQ (reference sequence). The V and J ends lost 3 bases and 5 bases, in that order; junction bases with no gene match: 6. The CDR3 spans 16 residues. The CDR3 bases are TGTGCCAGCAGCTTCTGGACTAGCGGGAGGCCACACGAGCAGTACTTC. It yields the protein CASSFWTSGRPHEQYF.

The rearrangement links TRBV23-1 to TRBJ1-3; tentatively, D is TRBD1 (5 bases). TRBV23-1 is filed as an ORF, its function uncertain. The CDR3 is made up of 16 amino acids. V was pared by 2 bases and J by 4 bases, with 15 bases between. CDR3 protein: CASSQPFQGSGNTIYF. DNA for the CDR3: TGCGCCAGCAGTCAACCGTTTCAGGGCTCGGGAAACACCATATATTTT.

This chain uses TRBV9 with TRBJ1-1, with 7 bases aligning to TRBD1. CDR1 and CDR2 (germline): SGDLS, YYNGEE. The CDR3 is 16 residues long. V lost 3 bases and J lost 2; bases outside the gene matches: 10. Here the CDR3 reads CASSDLGAGGNTEAFF. DNA for the CDR3: TGTGCCAGCAGCGACCTGGGGGCAGGGGGAAACACTGAAGCTTTCTTT.

This clone was detected only once. The chain links TRBV6-1 to TRBJ2-1; TRBD2 matches 12 bases. CDR1 MNHNS and CDR2 SASEGT come from the germline V gene. This CDR3 is 15 amino acids long. Losses at the gene ends were 8 bases for V and 8 bases for J; bases not matched to a gene: 10. CDR3 DNA: TGTGCCAGCGTTAGTACTAGCGGGAGGAGGGATGAGCAGTTCTTC. Translating gives CASVSTSGRRDEQFF.

This chain connects TRBV14 to TRBJ1-1, with D hard to call. The CDR3 totals 13 residues. V was clipped by 1 base and J by 5 bases, with 8 bases between them. The germline V gene has CDR1 SGHDN and CDR2 FVKESK. The CDR3 DNA reads TGTGCCAGCAGCCAAGCGACGGGTACTGAAGCTTTCTTT. Its protein is CASSQATGTEAFF.

DNA for the CDR3: TGTGCCAGCAGTTACGGGGACAGGGAGGAGCTGTTTTTT. Translation gives CASSYGDREELFF. This chain links TRBV6-5 with TRBJ2-2; TRBD1 aligns across 9 bases. In germline, CDR1 is MNHEY, CDR2 SVGAGI. V shed 2 bases and J 10 bases; nucleotides not matched to a gene: 2. There are 13 residues in the CDR3.

The V call is TRBV28, the J call TRBJ1-2, with 10 bases that match TRBD1. The J segment lost 5 bases and the V segment lost 4 bases, leaving 7 bases of the junction unmatched. CDR3 length equals 15 residues. Germline V lookup: CDR1 MDHEN, CDR2 SYDVKM. The CDR3 loop is CASSSAGTGAYGYTF. The CDR3 coding sequence is TGTGCCAGCAGTTCCGCTGGGACAGGGGCATATGGCTACACCTTC.

The chain employs TRBV7-9 and TRBJ2-1; D is possibly TRBD2 (7 bases). From germline, CDR1 is SEHNR and CDR2 FQNEAQ (reference sequence). This CDR3 has 15 amino acids. V lost 1 base, J lost 9 bases, and 16 bases lay in between. The CDR3 loop reads CASSLGGGRGGEQFF. CDR3 coding DNA: TGTGCCAGCAGCTTAGGAGGCGGGAGAGGGGGTGAGCAGTTCTTC.

The chain uses TRBV4-3 and TRBJ2-7; TRBD1 might be the D (7 bases). Germline CDR1 reads LGHNA; CDR2 reads YSLEER. This CDR3 has 13 amino acids. V gave up 4 bases and J gave up 5 bases, with 12 bases separating them. The CDR3 here is CASSPQGGHEQYF. For the CDR3, the DNA is TGCGCCAGCAGCCCCCAGGGGGGACACGAGCAGTACTTC.

The chain couples TRBV13 to TRBJ1-3; TRBD1 is a possible D gene (5 bases). V lost 0 bases to trimming and J lost 2 bases, with 17 bases between them. Germline CDR1 and CDR2: PRHDT and FYEKMQ (reference sequence). The CDR3 covers 18 residues. CDR3: CASSLGGLGRGTGNTIYF. The CDR3 coding sequence is TGTGCCAGCAGCTTAGGTGGTTTGGGCCGGGGGACTGGAAACACCATATATTTT.

This chain connects TRBV19 to TRBJ2-2, with 10 bases aligning to TRBD2. Germline-derived CDR1 and CDR2 are LNHDA and SQIVND (reference sequence). V dropped 0 bases and J dropped 5; count of bases not matched to a gene: 6. There are 17 residues in the CDR3. The DNA of the CDR3 is TGTGCCAGTAGTATAGATATAGCGGGAGGAGGGACCGGGGAGCTGTTTTTT. Residues: CASSIDIAGGGTGELFF. The full variable domain, its missing parts supplied by reference TRBV19 and TRBJ2-2, is DGGITQSPKYLFRKEGQNVTLSCEQNLNHDAMYWYRQDPGQGLRLIYYSQIVNDFQKGDIAEGYSVSREKKESFPLTVTSAQKNPTAFYLCASSIDIAGGGTGELFFGEGSRLTVL.

The chain has TRBV2 and TRBJ2-7; 9 nucleotides match TRBD2. Per the germline V gene, CDR1 is SNHLY and CDR2 is FYNNEI. Trimming at V came to 7 bases and at J to 0 bases, leaving 13 bases not matched to a gene. This CDR3 is built from 17 residues. CDR3 DNA: TGTGCCAGCAAGACAATTTTAGGTAGCGGGAGCTCCTACGAGCAGTACTTC. Protein sequence: CASKTILGSGSSYEQYF.

The chain employs TRBV7-7 and TRBJ2-2; possibly TRBD1 for D (6 bases). This CDR3 contains 12 residues. The germline V and J ends were trimmed by 6 bases and 8 bases, with 10 bases remaining between them. Germline lookup yields CDR1 SSHAT and CDR2 FNYEAQ (reference sequence). Here the CDR3 DNA reads TGTGCCAGCAGTTATGACAGGGGGGAGCTGTTTTTT. This translates into CASSYDRGELFF.

This clone turned up a few times. The gene calls are TRBV5-4 and TRBJ1-1; TRBD1 agrees at 7 bases. V was clipped by 3 bases and J by 3 bases; unmatched bases: 8. CDR3 length equals 15 residues. CDR1 is SGHNT and CDR2 is YYREEE in the germline V gene (reference sequence). The chain's CDR3 is CASSWGQIRDTEAFF. Written as DNA, the CDR3 is TGTGCCAGCAGCTGGGGACAGATTAGGGACACTGAAGCTTTCTTT.

This clone was recorded once. The chain couples TRBV7-2 to TRBJ2-7; 10 bases align to TRBD2. The length of the CDR3 is 17 residues. CDR1 and CDR2 (germline): SGHTA, FQGNSA. Trimming removed 5 bases from V and 4 bases from J; junction bases left unmatched: 14. CDR3 loop: CASSTEISGRVVYEQYF. CDR3 bases: TGTGCCAGCAGCACGGAGATAAGCGGGAGGGTTGTGTACGAGCAGTACTTC. Supplemented by reference TRBV7-2 and TRBJ2-7, the full variable domain reads GAGVSQSPSNKVTEKGKDVELRCDPISGHTALYWYRQSLGQGLEFLIYFQGNSAPDKSGLPSDRFSAERTGGSVSTLTIQRTQQEDSAVYLCASSTEISGRVVYEQYFGPGTRLTVT.